The 3 T cell receptor beta chains below all came from one sample that was sequenced in a study of OX40 agonist ivuxolimab in advanced cancers. Clones were read by immunoSEQ multiplex PCR, and TCRdb kept only the in-frame ones, dropping some. The sample shows 55,000 to 70,000 clones, over 75% of them seen only once. The sample was CD4+ or CD8+ T cells sorted from blood, taken in a trial of the OX40 agonist ivuxolimab. The receptor set was obtained from an adult with an advanced solid tumor such as melanoma, head and neck, liver or kidney cancer.

This chain joins TRBV5-1 and TRBJ1-2; the match to TRBD1 covers 12 bases. The CDR3 loop spans 16 amino acids. V was pared by 0 bases and J by 4 bases, with 4 bases of the junction left unmatched. Germline V gene data show CDR1 as SGHRS and CDR2 as YFSETQ. The CDR3 region has the DNA TGCGCCAGCAGCTTGGGGGACAGGGGGCGCGTCTATGGCTACACCTTC. Amino acid sequence: CASSLGDRGRVYGYTF.

V and J are TRBV7-3 and TRBJ1-1; no clear D. Trimming left V 2 bases short and J 1 base short, with 5 bases between. CDR3 length equals 13 residues. Looked up from germline, CDR1 is SGHTA and CDR2 is FQGTGA. CDR3 protein: CASSLSQNTEAFF. The CDR3 DNA reads as TGTGCCAGCAGCTTATCCCAGAACACTGAAGCTTTCTTT.

V is TRBV5-1 and J is TRBJ2-7; 9 bases line up with TRBD2. The CDR3 is 15 residues long. The J segment lost 2 bases and the V segment lost 1 base, leaving 4 bases of the junction unmatched. CDR1 SGHRS and CDR2 YFSETQ come from the germline V gene. This CDR3 reads CASSLYLAGTYEQYF. The CDR3 coding sequence is TGCGCCAGCAGCTTGTACCTAGCGGGGACCTACGAGCAGTACTTC.